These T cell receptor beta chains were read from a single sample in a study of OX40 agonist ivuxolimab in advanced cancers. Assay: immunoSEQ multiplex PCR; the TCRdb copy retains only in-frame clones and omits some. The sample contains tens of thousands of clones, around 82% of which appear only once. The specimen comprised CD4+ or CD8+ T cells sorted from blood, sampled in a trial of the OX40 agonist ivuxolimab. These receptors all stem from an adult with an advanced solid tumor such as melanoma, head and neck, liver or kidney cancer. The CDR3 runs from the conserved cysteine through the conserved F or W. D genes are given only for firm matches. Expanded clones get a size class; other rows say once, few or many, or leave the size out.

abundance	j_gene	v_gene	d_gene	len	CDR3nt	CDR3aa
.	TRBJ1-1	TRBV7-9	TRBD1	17	TGTGCCAGCAGCCGAACAGGGGTCGCAAACGGGAACACTGAAGCTTTCTTT	CASSRTGVANGNTEAFF
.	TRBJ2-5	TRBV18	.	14	TGTGCCAGCTCACCGTCCCTAGGAGGAGAGACCCAGTACTTC	CASSPSLGGETQYF
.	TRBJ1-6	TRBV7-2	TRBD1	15	TGTGCCAGCAGCTTAGTGGGGACAGGGAATTCACCCCTCCACTTT	CASSLVGTGNSPLHF
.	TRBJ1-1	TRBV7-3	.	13	TGTGCCAGCAGCTCGGGTCAGGGGACTGAAGCTTTCTTT	CASSSGQGTEAFF
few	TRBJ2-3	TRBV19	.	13	TGTGCCAGTAGCGAAGTAAGCACAGATACGCAGTATTTT	CASSEVSTDTQYF
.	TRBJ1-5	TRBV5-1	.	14	TGCGCCAGCAGCTTGTCCGGACACAATCAGCCCCAGCATTTT	CASSLSGHNQPQHF
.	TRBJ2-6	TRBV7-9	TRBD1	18	TGTGCCAGCAGGCCGGACAGGTCAATGTTTTCTGGGGCCAACGTCCTGACTTTC	CASRPDRSMFSGANVLTF
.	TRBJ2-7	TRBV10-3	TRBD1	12	TGTGCCGTGGGACAGGAGTCCTACGAGCAGTACTTC	CAVGQESYEQYF
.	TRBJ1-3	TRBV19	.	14	TGTGCCAGTAGACCGGGACACTCTGGAAACACCATATATTTT	CASRPGHSGNTIYF
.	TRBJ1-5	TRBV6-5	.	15	TGTGCCAGCAGTTACGGTCAAGGGGGGAATCAGCCCCAGCATTTT	CASSYGQGGNQPQHF
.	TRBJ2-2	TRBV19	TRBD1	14	TGTGCCAGTATGGGACAGGGTGTCCCCGGGGAGCTGTTTTTT	CASMGQGVPGELFF
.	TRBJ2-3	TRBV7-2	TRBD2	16	TGTGCCAGCAGCTTAGTTCTAGCGGGGAGCACAGATACGCAGTATTTT	CASSLVLAGSTDTQYF
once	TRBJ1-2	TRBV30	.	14	TGTGCCTGGTCCGAGGGGGGGCCTAACTATGGCTACACCTTC	CAWSEGGPNYGYTF
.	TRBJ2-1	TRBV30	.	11	TGTGCCTGGAGTTTTACCGATGAGCAGTTCTTC	CAWSFTDEQFF
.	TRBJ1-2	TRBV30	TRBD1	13	TGTGCCTGCAAGACAGGGGGCAACTATGGCTACACCTTC	CACKTGGNYGYTF
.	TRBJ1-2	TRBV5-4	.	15	TGTGCCAGCAGCCAGGACCCAGGGCGGGTCTATGGCTACACCTTC	CASSQDPGRVYGYTF
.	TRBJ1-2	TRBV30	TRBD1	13	TGTGCCTGGAGTTTACAGGGGCCTTGGGGCTACACCTTC	CAWSLQGPWGYTF
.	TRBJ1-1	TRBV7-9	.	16	TGTGCCAGCAGCTTAGCCTGGGCCAGGGTGAACACTGAAGCTTTCTTT	CASSLAWARVNTEAFF
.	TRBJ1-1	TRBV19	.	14	TGTGCCTCGACAGATGATTATATGAACACTGAAGCTTTCTTT	CASTDDYMNTEAFF
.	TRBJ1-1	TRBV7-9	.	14	TGTGCCAGCAGCTTATGGGGAGAGAACACTGAAGCTTTCTTT	CASSLWGENTEAFF
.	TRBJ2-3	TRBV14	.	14	TGTGCCAGCAGCCAAGGGGTGCGGACAGATACGCAGTATTTT	CASSQGVRTDTQYF
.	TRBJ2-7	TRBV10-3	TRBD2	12	TGTGCCATCGGCGCGGGGGTCGACGAGCAGTACTTC	CAIGAGVDEQYF
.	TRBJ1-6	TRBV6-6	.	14	TGTGCCAGCAGAACGAGCTCCTATAATTCACCCCTCCACTTT	CASRTSSYNSPLHF
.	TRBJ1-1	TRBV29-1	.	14	TGCAGCGTTATTCCCCAGGGAGGGATCACTGAAGCTTTCTTT	CSVIPQGGITEAFF
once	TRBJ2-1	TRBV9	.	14	TGTGCCAGCATTACGGGACTCTTTTACAATGAGCAGTTCTTC	CASITGLFYNEQFF
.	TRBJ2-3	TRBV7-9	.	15	TGTGCCAGCAGCCCGGTAGGGGTGAGAGCAGATACGCAGTATTTT	CASSPVGVRADTQYF
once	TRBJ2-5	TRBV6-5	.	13	TGTGCCAGCAGTTACTCGAACCAAGAGACCCAGTACTTC	CASSYSNQETQYF
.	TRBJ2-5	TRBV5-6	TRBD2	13	TGTGCCAGCAGCTTGGACGGGGGGGAGACCCAGTACTTC	CASSLDGGETQYF
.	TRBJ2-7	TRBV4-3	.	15	TGCGCCAGCAGCCAAGATTCTAGCCTACCCTACGAGCAGTACTTC	CASSQDSSLPYEQYF
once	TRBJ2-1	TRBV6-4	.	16	TGTGCCAGCAGTGACTCTGGTAGGGAACGTCGGGGTGAGCAGTTCTTC	CASSDSGRERRGEQFF
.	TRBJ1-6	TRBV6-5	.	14	TGTGCCAGCAGCCAGGGTATTGGGTTTGCACCCCTCCACTTT	CASSQGIGFAPLHF
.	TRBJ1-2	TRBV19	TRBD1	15	TGTGCCAGTAGTCCCCAACAGGGGGCAGGCTATGGCTACACCTTC	CASSPQQGAGYGYTF
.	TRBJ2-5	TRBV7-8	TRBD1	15	TGTGCCAGCAGCTTAGCGACAGGGGTCCAAGAGACCCAGTACTTC	CASSLATGVQETQYF
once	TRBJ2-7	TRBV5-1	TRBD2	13	TGCGCCAGCAGCTTTATGGCTAGCGGACTCCAGTACTTC	CASSFMASGLQYF
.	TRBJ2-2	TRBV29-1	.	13	TGCAGCGTTGTGTGGGGGAACACCGGGGAGCTGTTTTTT	CSVVWGNTGELFF
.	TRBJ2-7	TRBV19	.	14	TGTGCCAGTAGTATGGGGGGCTTATTCCGCGAGCAGTACTTC	CASSMGGLFREQYF
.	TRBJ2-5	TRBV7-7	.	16	TGTGCTAGCAGCCTCGAGGGGGGACTCAATTGGGAGACCCAGTACTTC	CASSLEGGLNWETQYF
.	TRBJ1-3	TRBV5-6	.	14	TGTGCCAGCAGCCAACAGGGAGCCGGAAACACCATATATTTT	CASSQQGAGNTIYF
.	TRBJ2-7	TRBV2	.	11	TGTGCCAGCAGCGAAGCATACGAGCAGTACTTC	CASSEAYEQYF
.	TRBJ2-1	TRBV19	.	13	TGTGCCAGTAGTATAGCAGGTAGCAATGAGCAGTTCTTC	CASSIAGSNEQFF
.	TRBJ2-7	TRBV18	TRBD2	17	TGTGCCAGCTCCCCGACGCTAGCGGGGCTAAGCTCCTACGAGCAGTACTTC	CASSPTLAGLSSYEQYF
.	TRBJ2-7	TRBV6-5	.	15	TGTGCCAGCAAAAAAGGAGAGGGGAGCTCCTACGAGCAGTACTTC	CASKKGEGSSYEQYF
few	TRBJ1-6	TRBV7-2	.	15	TGTGCCAGCAGCGGCCGGGCCGCCAACGGGTCACCCCTCCACTTT	CASSGRAANGSPLHF
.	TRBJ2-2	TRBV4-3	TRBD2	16	TGCGCCAGCAGCCAAGATACGGGGGGGAACACCGGGGAGCTGTTTTTT	CASSQDTGGNTGELFF
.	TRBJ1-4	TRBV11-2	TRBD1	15	TGTGCCAGCAGCGCAACCGGGACAGTGGGTGAAAAACTGTTTTTT	CASSATGTVGEKLFF
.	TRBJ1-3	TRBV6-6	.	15	TGTGCCAGCAGTTTCCAGTTAGGGTATAGAAACACCATATATTTT	CASSFQLGYRNTIYF
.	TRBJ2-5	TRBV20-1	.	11	TGCAGTTCTTTGGCGAGGGGGACCCAGTACTTC	CSSLARGTQYF
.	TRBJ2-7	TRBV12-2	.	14	TGTGCAAGTCGCTTAGCGGGGGGGGAGGACGAGCAGTACTTC	CASRLAGGEDEQYF
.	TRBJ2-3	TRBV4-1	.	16	TGCGCCAGCAGCCCAGCGTTGGACGACTACACAGATACGCAGTATTTT	CASSPALDDYTDTQYF
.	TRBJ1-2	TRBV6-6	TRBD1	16	TGTGCCAGCAGTTACTCTTACAGGGGCGGGAGCTATGGCTACACCTTC	CASSYSYRGGSYGYTF
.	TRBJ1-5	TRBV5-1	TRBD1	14	TGCGCCAGCAGCGTGGACAGGGTGGATCAGCCCCAGCATTTT	CASSVDRVDQPQHF
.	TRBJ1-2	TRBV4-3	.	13	TGCGCCAGCAGCCAAGAAGGGATGGATGGCTACACCTTC	CASSQEGMDGYTF
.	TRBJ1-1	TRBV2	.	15	TGTGCCAGCCAGGAAGAGAGGGCGGCGAACACTGAAGCTTTCTTT	CASQEERAANTEAFF
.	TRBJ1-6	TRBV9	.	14	TGTGCCAGCAGCATCCGGGAGCTTAATTCACCCCTCCACTTT	CASSIRELNSPLHF